This T cell receptor beta chain was documented in a study of blood T cell repertoires in COVID-19. Study-level information: Italy, Spain and the United States were the sources of the convalescent and acute COVID-19 samples. In each case, the material was cDNA or gDNA derived from T cells, B-cell-depleted T cells, or PBMCs.

The V end was cut by 2 bases, the J end by 1 base, with 16 bases between. CDR1 and CDR2 (germline): SGDLS, YYNGEE. The CDR3 contains 17 residues. As originally analysed: Estimated nucleated cell counts came from reference gene primer amplification. TCRdb's copy holds only in-frame clones and misses some; the assay was immunoSEQ multiplex PCR. V and J calls plus clone size are reproduced from that table; the DNA served to infer D and trimming. The sample holds 400,000 to 450,000 clones, roughly 88% seen once. Participants came from 20 to 25 US areas, aged roughly 18 to 95 years. The material sequenced was PBMCs or T cells enriched from blood (not recorded which). The TCR originated in a man between 18 and 29 years old who had recovered from COVID-19. V gene TRBV9 combines with J gene TRBJ1-3; D ambiguous. CDR3 sequence (DNA): TGTGCCAGCAGCGTTATGGAAGGGAGGGCATCTGGAAACACCATATATTTT. This encodes CASSVMEGRASGNTIYF. Together with reference TRBV9 and TRBJ1-3, the CDR3 gives the full variable domain: DSGVTQTPKHLITATGQRVTLRCSPRSGDLSVYWYQQSLDQGLQFLIQYYNGEERAKGNILERFSAQQFPDLHSELNLSSLELGDSALYFCASSVMEGRASGNTIYFGEGSWLTVV.